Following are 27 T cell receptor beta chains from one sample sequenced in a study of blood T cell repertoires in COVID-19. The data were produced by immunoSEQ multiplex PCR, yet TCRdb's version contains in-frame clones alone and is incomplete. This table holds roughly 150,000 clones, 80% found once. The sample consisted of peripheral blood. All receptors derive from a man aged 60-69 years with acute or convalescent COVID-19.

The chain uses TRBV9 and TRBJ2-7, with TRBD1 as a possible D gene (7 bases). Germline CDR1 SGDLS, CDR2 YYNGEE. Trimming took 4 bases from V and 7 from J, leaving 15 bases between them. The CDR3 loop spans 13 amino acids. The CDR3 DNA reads TGTGCCAGCAGCCCGGGGGACAGAAGGGAGCAGTACTTC. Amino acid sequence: CASSPGDRREQYF.

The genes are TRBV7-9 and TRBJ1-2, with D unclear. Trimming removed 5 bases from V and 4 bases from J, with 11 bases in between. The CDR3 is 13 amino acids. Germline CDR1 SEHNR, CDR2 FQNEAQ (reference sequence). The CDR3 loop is CASSRPTIYGYTF. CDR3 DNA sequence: TGTGCCAGCAGCCGGCCGACAATCTATGGCTACACCTTC.

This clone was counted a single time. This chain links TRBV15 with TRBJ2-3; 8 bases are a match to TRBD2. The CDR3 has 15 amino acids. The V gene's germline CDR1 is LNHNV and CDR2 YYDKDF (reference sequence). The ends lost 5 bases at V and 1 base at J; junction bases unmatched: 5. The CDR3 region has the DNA TGTGCCACCAGCGGGGGGCGGGGGGGCACAGATACGCAGTATTTT. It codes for CATSGGRGGTDTQYF.

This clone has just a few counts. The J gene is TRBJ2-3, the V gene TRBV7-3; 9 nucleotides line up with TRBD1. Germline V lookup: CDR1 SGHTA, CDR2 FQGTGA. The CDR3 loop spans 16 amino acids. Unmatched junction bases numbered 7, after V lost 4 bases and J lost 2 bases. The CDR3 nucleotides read TGTGCCAGCAGCTCACAGGGGGCAGGACCCACAGATACGCAGTATTTT. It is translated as CASSSQGAGPTDTQYF.

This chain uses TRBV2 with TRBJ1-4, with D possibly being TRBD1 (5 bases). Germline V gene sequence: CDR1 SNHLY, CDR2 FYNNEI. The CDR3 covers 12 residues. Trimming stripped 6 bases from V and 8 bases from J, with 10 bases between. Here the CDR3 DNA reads TGTGCCAGCAGACAGGAAAGCGAAAAACTGTTTTTT. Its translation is CASRQESEKLFF.

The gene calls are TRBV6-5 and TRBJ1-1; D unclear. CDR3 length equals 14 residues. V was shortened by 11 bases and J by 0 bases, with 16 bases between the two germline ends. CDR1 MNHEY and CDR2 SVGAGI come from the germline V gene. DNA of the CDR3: TGTGCCGGACGTTGGACTACCCTGAACACTGAAGCTTTCTTT. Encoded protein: CAGRWTTLNTEAFF.

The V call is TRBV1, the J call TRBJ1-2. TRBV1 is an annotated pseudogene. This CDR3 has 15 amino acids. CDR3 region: CTSSQGEKGHYGYTF. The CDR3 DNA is TGCACCAGCAGCCAAGGGGAGAAAGGGCACTATGGCTACACCTTC.

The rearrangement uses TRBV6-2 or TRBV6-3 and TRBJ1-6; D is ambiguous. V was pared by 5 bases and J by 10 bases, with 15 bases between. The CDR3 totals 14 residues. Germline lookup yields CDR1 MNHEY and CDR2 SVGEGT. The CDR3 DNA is TGTGCCAGCAGTCAGCCCGGCAGGCTATCACCCCTCCACTTT. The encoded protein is CASSQPGRLSPLHF.

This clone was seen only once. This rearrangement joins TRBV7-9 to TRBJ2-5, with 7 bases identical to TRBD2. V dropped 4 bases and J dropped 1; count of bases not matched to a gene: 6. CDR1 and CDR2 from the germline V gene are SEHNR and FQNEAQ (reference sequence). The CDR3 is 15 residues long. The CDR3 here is CASSSSGAFQETQYF. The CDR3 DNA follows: TGTGCCAGCAGCTCAAGCGGGGCCTTCCAAGAGACCCAGTACTTC.

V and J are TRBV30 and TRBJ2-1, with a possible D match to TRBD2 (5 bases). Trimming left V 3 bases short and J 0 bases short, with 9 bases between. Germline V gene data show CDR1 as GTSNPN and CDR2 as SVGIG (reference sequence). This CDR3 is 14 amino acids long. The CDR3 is CAWRTGSSYNEQFF. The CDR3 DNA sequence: TGTGCCTGGAGGACGGGGAGCTCCTACAATGAGCAGTTCTTC.

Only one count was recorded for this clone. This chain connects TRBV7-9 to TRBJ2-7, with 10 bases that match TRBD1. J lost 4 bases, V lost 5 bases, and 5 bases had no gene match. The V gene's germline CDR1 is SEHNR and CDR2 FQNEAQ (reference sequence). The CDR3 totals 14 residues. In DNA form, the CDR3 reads TGTGCCAGCAGCACCGGGACAGGGGTGTACGAGCAGTACTTC. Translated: CASSTGTGVYEQYF.

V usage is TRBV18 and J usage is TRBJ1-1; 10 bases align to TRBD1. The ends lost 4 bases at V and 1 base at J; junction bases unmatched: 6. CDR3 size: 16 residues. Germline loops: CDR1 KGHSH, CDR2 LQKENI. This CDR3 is CASSRDRGGRNTEAFF. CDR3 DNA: TGTGCCAGCTCACGGGACAGGGGAGGAAGGAACACTGAAGCTTTCTTT.

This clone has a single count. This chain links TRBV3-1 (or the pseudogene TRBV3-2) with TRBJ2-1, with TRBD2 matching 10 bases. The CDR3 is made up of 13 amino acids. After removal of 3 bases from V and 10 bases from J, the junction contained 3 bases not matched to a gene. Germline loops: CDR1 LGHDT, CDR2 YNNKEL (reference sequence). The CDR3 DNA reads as TGTGCCAGCAGCCACCTACTAGCGGGAGAGCAGTTCTTC. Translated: CASSHLLAGEQFF.

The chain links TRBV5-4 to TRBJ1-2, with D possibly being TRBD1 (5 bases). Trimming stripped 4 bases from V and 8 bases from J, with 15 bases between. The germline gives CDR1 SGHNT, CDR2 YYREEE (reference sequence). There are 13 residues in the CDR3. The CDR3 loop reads CASSPGGGGGYTF. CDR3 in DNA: TGTGCCAGCAGCCCTGGCGGGGGAGGGGGCTACACCTTC. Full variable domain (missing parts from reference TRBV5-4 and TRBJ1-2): ETGVTQSPTHLIKTRGQQVTLRCSSQSGHNTVSWYQQALGQGPQFIFQYYREEENGRGNFPPRFSGLQFPNYSSELNVNALELDDSALYLCASSPGGGGGYTFGSGTRLTVV.

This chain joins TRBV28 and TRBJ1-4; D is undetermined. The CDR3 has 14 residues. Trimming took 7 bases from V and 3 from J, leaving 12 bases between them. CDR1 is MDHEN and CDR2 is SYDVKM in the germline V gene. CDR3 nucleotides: TGTGCCAGCACCTCTCAGATGCCTAATGAAAAACTGTTTTTT. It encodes CASTSQMPNEKLFF.

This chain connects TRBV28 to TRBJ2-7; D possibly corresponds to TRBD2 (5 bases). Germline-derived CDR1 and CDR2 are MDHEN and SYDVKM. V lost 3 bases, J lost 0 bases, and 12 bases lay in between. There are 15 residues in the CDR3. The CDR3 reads CASSLDWASSYEQYF. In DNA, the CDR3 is TGTGCCAGCAGTTTGGACTGGGCTAGCTCCTACGAGCAGTACTTC. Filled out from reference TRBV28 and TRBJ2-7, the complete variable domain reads DVKVTQSSRYLVKRTGEKVFLECVQDMDHENMFWYRQDPGLGLRLIYFSYDVKMKEKGDIPEGYSVSREKKERFSLILESASTNQTSMYLCASSLDWASSYEQYFGPGTRLTVT.

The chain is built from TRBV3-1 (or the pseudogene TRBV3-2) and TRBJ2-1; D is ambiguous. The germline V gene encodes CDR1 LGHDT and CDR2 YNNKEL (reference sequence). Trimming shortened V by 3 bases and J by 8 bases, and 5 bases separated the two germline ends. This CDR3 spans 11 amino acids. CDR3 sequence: CASSQGYEQFF. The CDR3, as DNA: TGTGCCAGCAGCCAGGGCTATGAGCAGTTCTTC.

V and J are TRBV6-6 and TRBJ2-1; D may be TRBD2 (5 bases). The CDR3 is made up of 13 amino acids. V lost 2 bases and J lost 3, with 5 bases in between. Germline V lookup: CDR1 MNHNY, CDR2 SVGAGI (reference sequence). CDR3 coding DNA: TGTGCCAGCAGTTACCGGGACTACAATGAGCAGTTCTTC. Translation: CASSYRDYNEQFF.

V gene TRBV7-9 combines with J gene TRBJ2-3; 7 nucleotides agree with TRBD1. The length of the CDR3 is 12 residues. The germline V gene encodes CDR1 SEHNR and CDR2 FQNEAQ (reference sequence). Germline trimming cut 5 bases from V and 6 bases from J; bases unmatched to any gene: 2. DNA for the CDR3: TGTGCCAGCAGCCCGACAGGGGATACGCAGTATTTT. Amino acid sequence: CASSPTGDTQYF.

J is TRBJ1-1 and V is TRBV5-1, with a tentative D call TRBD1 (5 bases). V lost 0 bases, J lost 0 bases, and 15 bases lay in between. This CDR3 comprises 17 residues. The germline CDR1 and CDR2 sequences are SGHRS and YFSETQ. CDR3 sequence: CASSLGSGVGMNTEAFF. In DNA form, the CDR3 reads TGCGCCAGCAGCTTGGGATCGGGGGTAGGTATGAACACTGAAGCTTTCTTT.

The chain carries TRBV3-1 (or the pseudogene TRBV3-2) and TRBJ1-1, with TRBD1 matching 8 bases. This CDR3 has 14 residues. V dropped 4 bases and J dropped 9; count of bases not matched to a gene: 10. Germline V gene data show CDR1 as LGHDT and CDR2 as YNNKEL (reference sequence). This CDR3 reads CASSPWTGRSKAFF. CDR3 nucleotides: TGTGCCAGCAGCCCCTGGACAGGGAGGTCTAAAGCTTTCTTT.

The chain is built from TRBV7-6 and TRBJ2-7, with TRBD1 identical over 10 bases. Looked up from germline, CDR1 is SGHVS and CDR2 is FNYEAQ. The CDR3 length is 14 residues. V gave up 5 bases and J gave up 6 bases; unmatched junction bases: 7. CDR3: CASSPDRGLGEQYF. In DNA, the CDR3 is TGTGCCAGCAGCCCCGACAGGGGGCTGGGCGAGCAGTACTTC.

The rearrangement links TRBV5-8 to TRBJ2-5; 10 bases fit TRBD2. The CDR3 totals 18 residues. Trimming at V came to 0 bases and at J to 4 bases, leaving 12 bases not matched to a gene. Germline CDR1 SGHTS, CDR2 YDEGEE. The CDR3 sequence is CASSLANIAGGPGETQYF. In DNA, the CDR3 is TGTGCCAGCAGCTTGGCCAATATAGCGGGAGGCCCCGGAGAGACCCAGTACTTC.

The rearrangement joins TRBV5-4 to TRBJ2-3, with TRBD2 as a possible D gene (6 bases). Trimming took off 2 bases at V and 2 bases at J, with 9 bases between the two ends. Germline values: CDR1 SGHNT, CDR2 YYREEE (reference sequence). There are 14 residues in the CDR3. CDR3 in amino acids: CASSLRGLTDTQYF. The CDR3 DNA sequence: TGTGCCAGCAGCTTACGGGGACTCACAGATACGCAGTATTTT.

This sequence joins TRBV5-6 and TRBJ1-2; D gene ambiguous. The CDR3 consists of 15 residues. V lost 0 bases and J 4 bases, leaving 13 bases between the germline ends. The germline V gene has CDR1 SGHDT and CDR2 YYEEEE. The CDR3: CASSLVEDLVYGYTF. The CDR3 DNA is TGTGCCAGCAGCTTGGTTGAGGATCTTGTCTATGGCTACACCTTC.

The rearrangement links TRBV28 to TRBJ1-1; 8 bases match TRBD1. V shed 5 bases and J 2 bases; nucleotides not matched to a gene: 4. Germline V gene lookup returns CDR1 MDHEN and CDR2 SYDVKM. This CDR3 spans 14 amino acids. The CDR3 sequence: CASSPGQVNTEAFF. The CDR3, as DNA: TGTGCCAGCAGTCCGGGACAGGTTAACACTGAAGCTTTCTTT.

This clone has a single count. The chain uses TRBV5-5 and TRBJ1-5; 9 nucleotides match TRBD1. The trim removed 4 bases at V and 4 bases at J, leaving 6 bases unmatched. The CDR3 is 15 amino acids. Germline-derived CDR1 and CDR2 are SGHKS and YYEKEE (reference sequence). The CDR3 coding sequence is TGTGCCAGCAGCGGCGGGACAGGGATTAATCAGCCCCAGCATTTT. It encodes CASSGGTGINQPQHF.